The sequence of this T cell receptor (beta chain) was determined in a study of identical twins (dated by TCRdb to the mid-2010s). About the study as a whole: The study deep-sequenced TCR alpha and beta repertoires from monozygotic twins, unrelated adults of various ages and cord blood to test whether fetal clonotypes persist. To rule out contamination, the twin experiments were replicated at different times with different library preparation protocols. Paper-wide results and their limitations: A weaker excess of twin sharing was found in beta out-of-frame sequences because the signal-to-noise ratio was lowered by fewer shared sequences. Invariant T cells such as MAIT and iNKT could partly confound zero-insertion analyses, though diverse VJ usage argued against this for most clonotypes. Fewer insertions were carried by abundant cord blood beta clonotypes, a similar but weaker trend appeared in young adult naive repertoires, and no such trend appeared in memory repertoires. Compared with coincidental sharing between unrelated individuals, out-of-frame TCR alpha sequences shared between twins showed an excess of sequences with low generation probability. Because the same donors could not be followed over many years, conclusions were based on cross-sectional statistical analysis. Recombination models systematically underestimated out-of-frame TCR alpha sharing in monozygotic twins but agreed with sharing between unrelated individuals.

In its sample, this clonotype was seen a few times. The antigen this receptor binds is unknown. No base quality values were provided; no much bigger clone lies one nucleotide off. Receptor amplification or capture employed 5' RACE. TCRdb names Illumina HiSeq 2000 as the instrument used. Template switching added a universal primer binding site, and the final cDNA carried a unique molecular identifier that allowed TCR cDNA molecules to be counted accurately. Specific primers in the conserved constant-segment region were used to synthesize first-strand cDNA for TCR alpha and beta chains. To control for contamination, every cDNA library was double barcoded, receiving both a SMART-Mk sample barcode and Illumina barcodes. TruSeq adapter sequences along with Illumina sample barcodes were introduced in two successive PCR steps. Sequencing of the TCR alpha and beta cDNA libraries was done on the Illumina HiSeq platform using custom primers. As for the original processing: Unique molecular identifiers were extracted from raw reads with MiGEC, and CDR3 positions were determined with MiXCR. For each individual, recombination models were inferred using an EM algorithm with the repgenHMM and IGoR tools. Shared clonotype analysis was performed with the tcR package in R, normalizing sharing by the product of cloneset sizes. To study raw recombination without the effects of thymic and clonal selection, out-of-frame nonproductive sequences were analyzed. Starting from the raw public reads, TCRdb applied fastp trimming at Q25, assembled clones with MiXCR and retained in-frame beta chains. Every CDR3 protein is listed once, alongside the most common genes and DNA of its rows. TCRdb's processing, not the authors' own work, is the source of the V and J calls. Within this sample are approximately 890,000 distinct CDR3 sequences, with around an eighth of them counted one time only. The top ten clonotypes cover 1.5% to 2% of the sample.

All donors were healthy Caucasians. The twin cohort comprised three pairs of female monozygotic twins, all aged roughly 18 to 29 years. RNA for TCR libraries was isolated from peripheral blood mononuclear cells. V loses 1 base of germline sequence and J loses 1 base, and the interval between the two ends is 8 bases. CDR1 and CDR2 were assigned from the germline V gene as SGDLS and YYNGEE. CDR3 length: 15 amino acids, cysteine to phenylalanine. Only the CDR3 DNA is retained, 45 bases long and in frame from the first base. These same data were also listed under a study on yellow fever vaccine responses in identical twins. Taken from the second paper: According to the authors, the vaccine-induced T cell response in identical twins seemed to be partly convergent and partly specific to each individual. In identical twins, the study followed T cell clones that responded to the vaccine with precision.

The sequence links TRBV9 to TRBJ2-2, with no D gene named confidently. Sequencing input: PBMCs. This TCR was sampled from a woman between 18 and 29 years old in good health. The encoded CDR3 is CASSVRRQNTGELFF. The sequence in DNA is TGTGCCAGCAGCGTACGTAGGCAGAACACCGGGGAGCTGTTTTTT.